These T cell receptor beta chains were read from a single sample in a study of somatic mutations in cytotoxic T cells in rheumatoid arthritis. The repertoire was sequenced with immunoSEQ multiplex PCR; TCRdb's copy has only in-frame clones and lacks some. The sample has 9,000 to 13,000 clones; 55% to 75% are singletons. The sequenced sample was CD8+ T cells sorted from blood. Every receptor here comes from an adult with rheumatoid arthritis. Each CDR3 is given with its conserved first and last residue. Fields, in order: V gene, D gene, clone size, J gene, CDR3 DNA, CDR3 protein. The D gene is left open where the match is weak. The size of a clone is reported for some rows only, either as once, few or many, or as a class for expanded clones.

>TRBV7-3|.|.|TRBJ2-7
TGTGCCAGCAGCTTGACGGAACTGGGCGAGCAGTACTTC
CASSLTELGEQYF
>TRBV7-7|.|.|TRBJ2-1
TGTGCCAGCAGCCTCATCGATGGGGTTGTTGAGCAGTTCTTC
CASSLIDGVVEQFF
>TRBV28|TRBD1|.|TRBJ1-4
TGTGCCAGCAGTTTTCACGGGACAGACTCAACTAATGAAAAACTGTTTTTT
CASSFHGTDSTNEKLFF
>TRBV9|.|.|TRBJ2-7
TGTGCCAGCAGCGTAGCAGAGTCCTCCTACGAGCAGTACTTC
CASSVAESSYEQYF
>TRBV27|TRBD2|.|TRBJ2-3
TGTGCCAGCAGCTCCCCTCTAGCGGGGGCCTCAGATACGCAGTATTTT
CASSSPLAGASDTQYF
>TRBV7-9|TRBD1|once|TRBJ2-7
TGTGCCAGTGACAGGGGGCTTGTGAACGAGCAGTACTTC
CASDRGLVNEQYF
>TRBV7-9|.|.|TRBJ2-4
TGTGCCAGCAGCTTAGCTGGGACGGCCAAAAACATTCAGTACTTC
CASSLAGTAKNIQYF
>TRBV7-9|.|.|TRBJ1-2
TGTGCCAGCAGCTCTTCCGGGGCTGGATATGGCTACACCTTC
CASSSSGAGYGYTF
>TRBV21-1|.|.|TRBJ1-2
TGTGCCAGATCCCCCGGTGTCGGACAGACCTATGGCTACACCTTC
CARSPGVGQTYGYTF
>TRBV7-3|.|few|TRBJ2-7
TGTGCCAGCAGCCCCGGCGGGGCCGGGCCAACCTACGAGCAGTACTTC
CASSPGGAGPTYEQYF
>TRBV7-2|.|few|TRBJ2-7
TGTGCCAGCGCGGGGGCGGGATACGAGCAGTACTTC
CASAGAGYEQYF
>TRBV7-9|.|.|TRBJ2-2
TGTGCCAGCAGCCCGACTGGGATCGGGACCGGGGAGCTGTTTTTT
CASSPTGIGTGELFF
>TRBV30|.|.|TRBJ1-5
TGTGCCTGGGGTCGAAGGGGGTTTAATCAGCCCCAGCATTTT
CAWGRRGFNQPQHF
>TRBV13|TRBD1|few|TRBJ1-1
TGTGCCAGCAGCTCTACCGGGACAGGGGGCACTGAAGCTTTCTTT
CASSSTGTGGTEAFF
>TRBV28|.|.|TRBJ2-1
TGTGCCAGCACCCCACTAGATACCTACTACAATGAGCAGTTCTTC
CASTPLDTYYNEQFF
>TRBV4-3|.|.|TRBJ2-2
TGCGCCAGCAGCCAAGCACACGGGACCGGGGAGCTGTTTTTT
CASSQAHGTGELFF
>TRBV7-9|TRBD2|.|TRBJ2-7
TGTGCCAGCAGCCGGGAGGGTTCACCCTACGAGCAGTACTTC
CASSREGSPYEQYF
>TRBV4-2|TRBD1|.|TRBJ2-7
TGTGCCAGCAGCCAAGATAGAGTGGACAGGGTGGACTTCTACGAGCAGTACTTC
CASSQDRVDRVDFYEQYF
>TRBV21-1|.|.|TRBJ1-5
TGTGCCAGCAGCAAATCGGTTATATCGAGGGGTTTGAGCGGATATCAGCCCCAGCATTTT
CASSKSVISRGLSGYQPQHF
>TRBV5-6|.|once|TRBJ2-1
TGTGCCAGCAGCTTGGTCGGAGGGCCGGAGGATGAGCAGTTCTTC
CASSLVGGPEDEQFF
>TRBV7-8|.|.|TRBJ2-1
TGTGCCAGCAGCTCCTTTTTAGCGGTTGGCACCTACAATGAGCAGTTCTTC
CASSSFLAVGTYNEQFF
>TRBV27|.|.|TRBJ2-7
TGTGCCAGCAGACCAAGGGGGTCCTACGAGCAGTACTTC
CASRPRGSYEQYF
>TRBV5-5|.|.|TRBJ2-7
TGTGCCAGCAGCTTAGGGGTCGGGGGAACCTACGAGCAGTACTTC
CASSLGVGGTYEQYF
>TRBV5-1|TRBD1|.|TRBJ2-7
TGCGCCAGCAGCGGGACAGCGACGAACGACGAGCAGTACTTC
CASSGTATNDEQYF
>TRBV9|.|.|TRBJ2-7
TGTGCCAGCAGCGTAGTAATCCCAGCGGCCTACGAGCAGTACTTC
CASSVVIPAAYEQYF
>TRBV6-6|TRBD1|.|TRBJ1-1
TGTGCCAGCAGTTACGGACAGGGAACTGAAGCTTTCTTT
CASSYGQGTEAFF
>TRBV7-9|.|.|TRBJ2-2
TGTGCCAGCAGCTTAGGTGAGGAGATGAACACCGGGGAGCTGTTTTTT
CASSLGEEMNTGELFF
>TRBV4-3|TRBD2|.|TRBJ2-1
TGCGCCAGCAGCCGCGGACTAGCGGGGTCCACAACGGGCAATGAGCAGTTCTTC
CASSRGLAGSTTGNEQFF
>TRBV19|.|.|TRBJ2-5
TGTGCCAGTCAGAACACCAGGATGGAGACCCAGTACTTC
CASQNTRMETQYF
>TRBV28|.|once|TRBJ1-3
TGTGCCAGCAGTTTGGCTAACTCTGGAAACACCATATATTTT
CASSLANSGNTIYF
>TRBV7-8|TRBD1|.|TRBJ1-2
TGTGCCAGCAGCTTATTAGGGACAGAATATGGCTACACCTTC
CASSLLGTEYGYTF
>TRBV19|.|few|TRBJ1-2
TGTGCCAGTAGTATAGCGCGAAGGGCCTCCGCCTATGGCTACACCTTC
CASSIARRASAYGYTF
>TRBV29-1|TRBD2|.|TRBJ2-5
TGCAGCGTTGGACCGCGGGGGGCCGGACAAGAGACCCAGTACTTC
CSVGPRGAGQETQYF
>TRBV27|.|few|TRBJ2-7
TGTGCCAGCGGGTGGACAGTGGGCGAGCAGTACTTC
CASGWTVGEQYF
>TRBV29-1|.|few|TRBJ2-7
TGCAGCGTTGGGGGGCGGATGGTCTACGAGCAGTACTTC
CSVGGRMVYEQYF
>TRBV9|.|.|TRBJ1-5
TGTGCCGGGAGTGACCTCTATAGCAATCAGCCCCAGCATTTT
CAGSDLYSNQPQHF
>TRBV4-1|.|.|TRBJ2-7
TGCGCCAGCAGCCAAGCCAAAGGGGGGTACGAGCAGTACTTC
CASSQAKGGYEQYF
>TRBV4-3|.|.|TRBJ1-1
TGCGCCAGCAGCCAAGACTCAGGGAGGAACACTGAAGCTTTCTTT
CASSQDSGRNTEAFF
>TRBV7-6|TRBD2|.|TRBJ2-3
TGTGCCAGCAGCTTACGGGGGGGCACAGATACGCAGTATTTT
CASSLRGGTDTQYF
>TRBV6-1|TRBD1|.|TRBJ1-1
TGTGCCAGCAGTGCCGAGATCGGAGGGGGCAACACTGAAGCTTTCTTT
CASSAEIGGGNTEAFF
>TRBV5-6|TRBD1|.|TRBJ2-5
TGTGCCAGCAGCTTTGGAGGTCAGGGACAGGCAATAGAGACCCAGTACTTC
CASSFGGQGQAIETQYF
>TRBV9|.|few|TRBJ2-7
TGTGCCAGCAGCACAAACAGCTACGAGCAGTACTTC
CASSTNSYEQYF
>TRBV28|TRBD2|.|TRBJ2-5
TGTGCCAGCAGGGCGGCCTTGGGTAGCGGGCCACAAGAGACCCAGTACTTC
CASRAALGSGPQETQYF
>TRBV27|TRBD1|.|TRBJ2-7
TGTGCCAGCAGGTCCGGGACAGGGTACGAGCAGTACTTC
CASRSGTGYEQYF
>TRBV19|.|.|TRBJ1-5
TGTGCCAGTAGTATGTGGGGTACTGGAAATCAGCCCCAGCATTTT
CASSMWGTGNQPQHF
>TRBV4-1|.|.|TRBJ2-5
TGCGCCAGCAGCCAAGATCATTGGACTACACAAGAGACCCAGTACTTC
CASSQDHWTTQETQYF
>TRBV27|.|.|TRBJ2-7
TGTGCCAGCAGTAGTGTTCTGGGGGAGCAGTACTTC
CASSSVLGEQYF
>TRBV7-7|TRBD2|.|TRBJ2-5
TGTGCCAGCAGCTTAGCGGGGGAGGGGAAGACCCAGTACTTC
CASSLAGEGKTQYF
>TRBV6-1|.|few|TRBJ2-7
TGTGCCAGCAGTGAAGCGCTGGGGGCCCACGAGCAGTACTTC
CASSEALGAHEQYF